These 11 T cell receptor beta chains were all obtained from the same sample, sequenced in a study of shared clonotypes between healthy human individuals. Naive CD8 cells lacked CD45RO, underwent positive selection for CCR7 and left out terminally differentiated effector memory CD45RA+ cells. Clones were read by immunoSEQ multiplex PCR, and TCRdb kept only the in-frame ones, dropping some. The data hold roughly 890,000 clones, with about 92% observed a single time. Sequenced sample: naive CD8+ T cells sorted from blood. The receptors were sampled from a man between 25 and 39 years old in good health.

The chain links TRBV27 to TRBJ2-7, with 8 positions matching TRBD1. Germline assignment: CDR1 MNHEY and CDR2 SMNVEV (reference sequence). V was clipped by 5 bases and J by 4 bases; unmatched bases: 10. The CDR3 sequence is 15 residues long. For the CDR3, the DNA is TGTGCCAGCAGTCCCAGGACAGGGAATTGGTACGAGCAGTACTTC. It yields the protein CASSPRTGNWYEQYF.

The CDR3 spells CASSPRVGSEETQYF. CDR3 nucleotide sequence: TGTGCCAGCAGTCCCCGTGTCGGGAGCGAAGAGACCCAGTACTTC. The V and J genes are TRBV27 and TRBJ2-5, with a weak D call TRBD2 (6 bases). The CDR3 is 15 amino acids. Trimming pared 5 bases from V and 3 bases from J, leaving 16 bases between. CDR1 is MNHEY and CDR2 is SMNVEV in the germline V gene (reference sequence).

CDR3 DNA sequence: TGTGCCAGTCGAGGTGGGGCCCAAGAGACCCAGTACTTC. Its protein product is CASRGGAQETQYF. This chain uses TRBV28 with TRBJ2-5, with a possible D match to TRBD1 (5 bases). The CDR3 has 13 amino acids. V gave up 9 bases and J gave up 1 base, with 12 bases separating them. Germline-derived CDR1 and CDR2 are MDHEN and SYDVKM.

To note about this clone: It is likely a read error: a sequence one base away is far more abundant. The sample carries other DNA sequences with the same CDR3. The chain uses TRBV6-4 and TRBJ2-3, with 7 bases aligning to TRBD2. CDR1 MRHNA and CDR2 SNTAGT come from the germline V gene. The CDR3 runs to 15 residues. CDR3 residues: CASSEVSGGTDTQYF. The CDR3 DNA sequence: TGTGCCAGCAGTGAAGTGTCGGGAGGCACAGATACACAGTATTTT.

This clone was detected once. The rearrangement joins TRBV7-2 to TRBJ2-7; D may correspond to TRBD1 or TRBD2 (6 bases each). CDR3 length: 17 amino acids. In germline, CDR1 is SGHTA, CDR2 FQGNSA. V lost 10 bases, J lost 0 bases, and 25 bases lay in between. The CDR3 DNA reads as TGTGCCACCTCGGGGGACACGGCACTAAGAAGCTCCTACGAGCAGTACTTC. It specifies CATSGDTALRSSYEQYF.

This clone has a single count. The chain combines TRBV9 with TRBJ2-3; the D gene is possibly TRBD1 (5 bases). The V end was cut by 0 bases, the J end by 2 bases, with 13 bases between. Germline CDR1 SGDLS, CDR2 YYNGEE. The CDR3 consists of 16 residues. CDR3 in amino acids: CASSVEGTGFTDTQYF. CDR3 in DNA: TGTGCCAGCAGCGTAGAGGGCACAGGATTCACAGATACGCAGTATTTT.

This clone was observed once. The V call is TRBV7-9, the J call TRBJ2-7, with TRBD1 matching over 9 bases. The CDR3 runs 16 residues. Germline CDR1 and CDR2: SEHNR and FQNEAQ (reference sequence). Germline trimming cut 4 bases from V and 3 bases from J; bases unmatched to any gene: 10. The CDR3 region is CASSSSGQGRDYEQYF. Here the CDR3 DNA reads TGTGCCAGCAGCTCTTCGGGACAGGGCAGGGACTACGAGCAGTACTTC.

J is TRBJ2-1 and V is TRBV29-1; 9 bases map to TRBD2. J lost 12 bases, V lost 1 base, and 16 bases had no gene match. This CDR3 comprises 16 residues. The germline gives CDR1 SQVTM, CDR2 ANQGSEA. This chain's CDR3 is CSVEGYRPASGVGQFF. As DNA, the CDR3 is TGCAGCGTTGAAGGTTATCGGCCGGCTAGCGGGGTCGGGCAGTTCTTC.

This chain joins TRBV4-2 and TRBJ2-1; D is perhaps TRBD2 (6 bases). V was cut by 1 base and J by 0 bases, with 25 bases left in between. CDR3 length: 21 residues. CDR1 is LGHNA and CDR2 is YNFKEQ in the germline V gene. The CDR3 loop reads CASSQVQGVGTSQSSYNEQFF. The CDR3 DNA is TGTGCCAGCAGCCAAGTCCAGGGCGTAGGGACTTCTCAGAGCTCCTACAATGAGCAGTTCTTC.

The CDR3 reads CASSTTASREPRYEQYF. The CDR3 bases are TGTGCCAGCAGCACCACAGCATCCCGGGAGCCTCGCTACGAGCAGTACTTC. This chain connects TRBV2 to TRBJ2-7; possible D gene TRBD2, 6 bases. This CDR3 contains 17 residues. Germline V gene sequence: CDR1 SNHLY, CDR2 FYNNEI. V was trimmed by 6 bases and J by 3 bases, leaving 24 bases between them.

This clone appeared once. The rearrangement links TRBV6-4 to TRBJ1-2; D unclear. Germline V lookup: CDR1 MRHNA, CDR2 SNTAGT. V shed 5 bases and J shed 4 bases, with 14 bases lying between them. The CDR3 length is 14 residues. Here the CDR3 DNA reads TGTGCCAGCAGTTTGTCAGACGAGGCCTATGGCTACACCTTC. Protein: CASSLSDEAYGYTF.